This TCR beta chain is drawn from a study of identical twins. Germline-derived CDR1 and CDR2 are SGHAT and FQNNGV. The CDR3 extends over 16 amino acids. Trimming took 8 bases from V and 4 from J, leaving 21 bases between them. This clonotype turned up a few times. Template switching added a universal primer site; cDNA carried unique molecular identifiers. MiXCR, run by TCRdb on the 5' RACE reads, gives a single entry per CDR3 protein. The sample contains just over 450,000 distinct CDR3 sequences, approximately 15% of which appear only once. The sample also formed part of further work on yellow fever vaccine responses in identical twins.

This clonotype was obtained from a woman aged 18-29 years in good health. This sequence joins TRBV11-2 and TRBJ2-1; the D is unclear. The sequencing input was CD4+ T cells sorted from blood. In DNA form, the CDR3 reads TGTGCCAGCCGTCCTAACCGGTTTCAAAGTTACAATGAGCAGTTCTTC. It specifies CASRPNRFQSYNEQFF.